This TCR beta chain was identified during a study of T cells after yellow fever vaccination. A few counts support this clonotype. TCRdb re-derived calls from the 5' RACE reads in MiXCR, one entry per CDR3 protein. The profile covers nearly 350,000 distinct CDR3 sequences, with approximately 8% appearing a single time and 17% taken by the ten largest. V gave up 5 bases and J gave up 5 bases, with 22 bases separating them. The CDR3 is 16 amino acids. The V gene's germline CDR1 is LGHNA and CDR2 YSLEER. The V gene is TRBV4-3, the J gene TRBJ2-7; tentatively, D is TRBD1 (6 bases). The sequence came from a man between 18 and 35 years old who received the YFV17D yellow fever vaccine. Here the sequenced sample was PBMCs, taken roughly 46 days after the first yellow fever vaccination. The CDR3 bases are TGCGCCAGCAGCGCATCCCTCGGGACAAACCTCGACGAGCAGTACGTC. Residues: CASSASLGTNLDEQYV.